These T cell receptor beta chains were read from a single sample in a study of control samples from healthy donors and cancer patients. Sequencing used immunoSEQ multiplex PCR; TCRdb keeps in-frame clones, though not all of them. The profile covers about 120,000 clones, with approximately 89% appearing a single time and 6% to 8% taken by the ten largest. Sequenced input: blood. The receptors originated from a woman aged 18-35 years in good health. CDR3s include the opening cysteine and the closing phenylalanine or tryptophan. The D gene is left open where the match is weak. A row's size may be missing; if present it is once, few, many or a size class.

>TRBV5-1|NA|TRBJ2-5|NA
CASSPVGETQYF
TGCGCCAGCAGCCCCGTGGGAGAGACCCAGTACTTC
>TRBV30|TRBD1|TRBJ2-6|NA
CACTGVGANVLTF
TGTGCCTGTACAGGGGTAGGGGCCAACGTCCTGACTTTC
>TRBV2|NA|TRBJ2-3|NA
CASSGGDSRKTDTQYF
TGTGCCAGCAGTGGGGGGGACAGTAGGAAAACAGATACGCAGTATTTT
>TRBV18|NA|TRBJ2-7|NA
CASSPWGDPYEQYF
TGTGCCAGCTCACCTTGGGGGGATCCGTACGAGCAGTACTTC
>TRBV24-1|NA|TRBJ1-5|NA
CATKNGGQKLSQPQHF
TGTGCCACCAAAAACGGGGGACAAAAATTAAGTCAGCCCCAGCATTTT
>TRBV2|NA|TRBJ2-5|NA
CASSEQASGQETQYF
TGTGCCAGCAGTGAACAAGCGTCGGGACAAGAGACCCAGTACTTC
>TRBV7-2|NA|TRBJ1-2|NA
CASSLAGRLNYGYTF
TGTGCCAGCAGCTTAGCGGGCAGACTAAACTATGGCTACACCTTC
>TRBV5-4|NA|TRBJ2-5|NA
CASSLGGVRVESKETQYF
TGTGCCAGCAGCTTGGGGGGCGTGAGGGTTGAGTCGAAAGAGACCCAGTACTTC
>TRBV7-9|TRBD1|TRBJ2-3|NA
CASSTPDRSTDTQYF
TGTGCCAGCAGCACCCCGGACAGGAGCACAGATACGCAGTATTTT
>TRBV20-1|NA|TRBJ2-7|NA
CSASNTNMYEQYF
TGCAGTGCTAGTAACACTAATATGTACGAGCAGTACTTC
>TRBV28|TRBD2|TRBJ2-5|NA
CASSPGTSGTQYF
TGTGCCAGCAGTCCCGGGACTAGCGGGACCCAGTACTTC
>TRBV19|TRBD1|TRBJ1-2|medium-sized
CASSMRASGTGRALDYGYTF
TGTGCCAGTAGTATGCGGGCTTCCGGGACAGGTCGTGCCTTGGACTATGGCTACACCTTC
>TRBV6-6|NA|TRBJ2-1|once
CASSYSSHEQFF
TGTGCCAGCAGTTACTCGTCGCATGAGCAGTTCTTC
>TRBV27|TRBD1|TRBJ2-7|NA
CASSLAVRGEQYF
TGTGCCAGCAGTTTAGCTGTCAGGGGGGAGCAGTACTTC
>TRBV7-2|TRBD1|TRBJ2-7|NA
CASSSSGQGVYEQYF
TGTGCCAGCAGCTCTTCGGGACAGGGGGTGTACGAGCAGTACTTC
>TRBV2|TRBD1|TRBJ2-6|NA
CASSTGQGKSGANVLTF
TGTGCCAGCAGTACCGGACAGGGGAAGTCTGGGGCCAACGTCCTGACTTTC
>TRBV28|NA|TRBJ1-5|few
CASNSGYSNQPQHF
TGTGCCAGCAATTCGGGGTATAGCAATCAGCCCCAGCATTTT
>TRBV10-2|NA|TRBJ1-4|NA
CASSDQATNEKLFF
TGCGCCAGCAGTGACCAGGCAACTAATGAAAAACTGTTTTTT
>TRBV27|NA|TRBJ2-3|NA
CASSFWGAGGNTDTQYF
TGTGCCAGCAGTTTTTGGGGGGCAGGGGGTAACACAGATACGCAGTATTTT
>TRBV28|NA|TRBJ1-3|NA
CASKGWRDTTGNTIYF
TGTGCCAGCAAGGGATGGAGGGACACCACTGGAAACACCATATATTTT
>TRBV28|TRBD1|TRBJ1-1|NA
CASSPPITGGPWDTEAFF
TGTGCCAGCAGTCCGCCCATAACAGGGGGGCCGTGGGACACTGAAGCTTTCTTT
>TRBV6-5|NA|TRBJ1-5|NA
CASSSVNSNQPQHF
TGTGCCAGCAGTTCCGTTAATAGCAATCAGCCCCAGCATTTT
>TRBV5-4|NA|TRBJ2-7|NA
CASSLDTAYEQYF
TGTGCCAGCAGCTTGGACACGGCCTACGAGCAGTACTTC
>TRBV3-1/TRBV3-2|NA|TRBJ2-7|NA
CASSQALAQTGQQQYF
TGTGCCAGCAGCCAAGCGCTAGCTCAGACGGGGCAGCAGCAGTACTTC
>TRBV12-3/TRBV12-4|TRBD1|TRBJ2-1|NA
CASTRTGNNEQFF
TGTGCCAGCACCAGGACAGGTAACAATGAGCAGTTCTTC
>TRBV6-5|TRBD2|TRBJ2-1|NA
CASSYSQIAGVNEQFF
TGTGCCAGCAGTTACTCGCAAATAGCGGGAGTTAATGAGCAGTTCTTC
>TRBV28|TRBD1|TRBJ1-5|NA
CASSNIDRAQQQPQHF
TGTGCCAGCAGCAACATAGACAGGGCGCAACAACAGCCCCAGCATTTT
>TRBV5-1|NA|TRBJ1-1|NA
CASSLESMNTEAFF
TGCGCCAGCAGCTTGGAAAGCATGAACACTGAAGCTTTCTTT
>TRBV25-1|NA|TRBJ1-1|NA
CASALRTEAFF
TGTGCCAGCGCGCTGCGGACTGAAGCTTTCTTT
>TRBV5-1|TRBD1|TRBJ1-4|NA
CASSWDSPLGLNEKLFF
TGCGCCAGCAGCTGGGACAGTCCACTTGGGCTTAATGAAAAACTGTTTTTT
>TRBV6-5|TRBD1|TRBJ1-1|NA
CASSYFRQGLGTEAFF
TGTGCCAGCAGTTACTTCCGACAGGGTCTCGGCACTGAAGCTTTCTTT
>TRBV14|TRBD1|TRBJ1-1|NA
CASSQRQGGGTEAFF
TGTGCCAGCAGCCAACGACAGGGAGGTGGGACTGAAGCTTTCTTT
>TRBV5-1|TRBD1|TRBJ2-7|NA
CASSPTSKRTGGQHEQYF
TGCGCCAGCAGCCCAACCTCTAAGCGGACAGGGGGTCAGCACGAGCAGTACTTC
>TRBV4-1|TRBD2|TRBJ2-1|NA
CASSQDLRSGSRGFF
TGCGCCAGCAGCCAAGATCTCCGTAGCGGGAGTCGTGGGTTCTTC
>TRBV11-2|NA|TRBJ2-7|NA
CASSPRDHILTSYEQYF
TGTGCCAGCAGCCCCCGGGACCACATACTAACCTCCTACGAGCAGTACTTC
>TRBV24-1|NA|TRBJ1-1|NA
CATSLTQGITEAFF
TGTGCCACCAGCCTAACGCAAGGAATCACTGAAGCTTTCTTT
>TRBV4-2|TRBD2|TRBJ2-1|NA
CASSPQPGTSGSPDEQFF
TGTGCCAGCAGCCCTCAACCCGGGACTAGCGGGAGTCCGGATGAGCAGTTCTTC
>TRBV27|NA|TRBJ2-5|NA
CASSLSPRQTQYF
TGTGCCAGCAGTTTATCCCCCCGCCAGACCCAGTACTTC
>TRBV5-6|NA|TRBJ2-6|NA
CASSTGFSGANVLTF
TGTGCCAGCAGCACGGGATTTTCGGGGGCCAACGTCCTGACTTTC
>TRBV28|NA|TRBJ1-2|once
CASSLLGGSGGYTF
TGTGCCAGCAGTTTATTGGGGGGCTCGGGTGGCTACACCTTC
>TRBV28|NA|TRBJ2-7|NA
CASSLDAGYEQYF
TGTGCCAGCAGTTTAGACGCAGGCTACGAGCAGTACTTC
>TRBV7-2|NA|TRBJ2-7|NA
CASRDQIFYEQYF
TGTGCCAGCAGAGACCAAATTTTCTACGAGCAGTACTTC
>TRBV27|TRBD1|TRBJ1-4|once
CASSLVGQRNEKLFF
TGTGCCAGCAGTTTGGTGGGACAGCGCAATGAAAAACTGTTTTTT